The 24 T cell receptor beta chains presented below share a single source sample, sequenced in a study of blood T cell repertoires in COVID-19. Using immunoSEQ multiplex PCR, the repertoire was profiled, and TCRdb retains in-frame clones only, with some absent. Of 85,000 to 130,000 clones in the sample, about 82% were seen once. The sample comprised peripheral blood. These receptors came from a man older than 75 with COVID-19, enrolled during active disease.

This clone came up many times. The V gene is TRBV27, the J gene TRBJ1-1, with 8 bases fitting TRBD1. V was pared by 5 bases and J by 4 bases, with 9 bases of the junction left unmatched. This CDR3 region has 15 residues. Germline V gene lookup returns CDR1 MNHEY and CDR2 SMNVEV (reference sequence). For the CDR3, the DNA is TGTGCCAGCAGTCCCGCCGGACAGGGCGGCACTGAAGCTTTCTTT. It encodes CASSPAGQGGTEAFF.

With respect to this clone: Sequence at one end of the junction differs from germline and may be a read error. This chain joins TRBV6-5 and TRBJ2-1, with 11 bases aligning to TRBD2. The CDR3 consists of 12 residues. The germline V gene has CDR1 MNHEY and CDR2 SVGAGI. CDR3 sequence (DNA): TGTGCCAGCAGGTATAGCGGGGGGGAGCCGTTCTTC. Amino acids: CASRYSGGEPFF.

This chain links TRBV6-2 or TRBV6-3 with TRBJ2-7, with 10 nucleotides matching TRBD2. With 5 bases clipped from V and 7 bases from J, the junction kept 8 bases outside the gene matches. CDR3 length equals 14 residues. CDR1 MNHEY and CDR2 SVGEGT come from the germline V gene. In DNA, the CDR3 is TGTGCCAGCAGTCCGGCGTTTAGCGGGAGGGAGCAGTACTTC. It yields the protein CASSPAFSGREQYF.

About this clone itself: The same CDR3 also results from other DNA sequences found in this sample. The rearrangement uses TRBV6-5 and TRBJ2-1; no firm D call. This CDR3 is 11 amino acids long. Trimming shortened V by 6 bases and J by 6 bases, and 6 bases separated the two germline ends. The germline V gene encodes CDR1 MNHEY and CDR2 SVGAGI. CDR3 DNA sequence: TGTGCCAGCAGCCCCGGCAATGAGCAGTTCTTC. Amino acid sequence: CASSPGNEQFF.

V usage is TRBV2 and J usage is TRBJ1-1; D is unclear. The germline V gene has CDR1 SNHLY and CDR2 FYNNEI. There are 13 residues in the CDR3. V lost 6 bases and J 1 base, leaving 9 bases between the germline ends. CDR3 DNA sequence: TGTGCCAGCAGAGGTTACAGGAACACTGAAGCTTTCTTT. Translation gives CASRGYRNTEAFF.

This clone was seen just once. The chain recombines TRBV19 with TRBJ1-2, with D possibly being TRBD1 (5 bases). Trimming stripped 2 bases from V and 7 bases from J, with 11 bases between. Germline V gene lookup returns CDR1 LNHDA and CDR2 SQIVND (reference sequence). The CDR3 runs 13 residues. In DNA form, the CDR3 reads TGTGCCAGTAGTATACCAGGGTTCGGTGGCTACACCTTC. Its protein product is CASSIPGFGGYTF. The whole variable domain, filled in from reference TRBV19 and TRBJ1-2, reads DGGITQSPKYLFRKEGQNVTLSCEQNLNHDAMYWYRQDPGQGLRLIYYSQIVNDFQKGDIAEGYSVSREKKESFPLTVTSAQKNPTAFYLCASSIPGFGGYTFGSGTRLTVV.

The chain combines TRBV5-1 with TRBJ2-1; 8 bases are shared with TRBD2. This CDR3 region has 18 residues. Germline-derived CDR1 and CDR2 are SGHRS and YFSETQ. The V and J ends lost 4 bases and 1 base, in that order; junction bases with no gene match: 13. The CDR3, as DNA: TGCGCCAGCAGCCCCGGTTCTGGCGGGAGGTTATCCTACAATGAGCAGTTCTTC. The encoded protein is CASSPGSGGRLSYNEQFF.

CDR3 protein: CASSRTGISNQPQHF. The CDR3 DNA reads as TGTGCCAGCAGCCGAACAGGGATTAGCAATCAGCCCCAGCATTTT. The V and J genes are TRBV27 and TRBJ1-5, with TRBD1 as a possible D gene (6 bases). From germline, CDR1 is MNHEY and CDR2 SMNVEV (reference sequence). V lost 6 bases, J lost 0 bases, and 12 bases lay in between. CDR3 length equals 15 residues.

The chain has TRBV28 and TRBJ2-1; 7 positions match TRBD1. The CDR3 has 18 residues. The ends lost 2 bases at V and 6 bases at J; junction bases unmatched: 16. Germline V gene lookup returns CDR1 MDHEN and CDR2 SYDVKM. CDR3 in DNA: TGTGCCAGCAGTTTACCGACCGACAGGGTTGTGAGGGCCAATGAGCAGTTCTTC. Translated: CASSLPTDRVVRANEQFF.

The chain recombines TRBV4-1 with TRBJ1-1, with D perhaps matching TRBD1 (6 bases). Trimming left V 4 bases short and J 0 bases short, with 15 bases between. The CDR3 contains 16 residues. The germline V gene has CDR1 MGHRA and CDR2 YSYEKL. CDR3 sequence (DNA): TGCGCCAGCAGCCCCCACAACGACAGGATGAACACTGAAGCTTTCTTT. It specifies CASSPHNDRMNTEAFF.

V and J are TRBV18 and TRBJ2-6, with 8 bases identical to TRBD1. The V and J ends lost 4 bases and 4 bases, in that order; junction bases with no gene match: 15. Looked up from germline, CDR1 is KGHSH and CDR2 is LQKENI. The CDR3 extends over 19 amino acids. The CDR3 bases are TGTGCCAGCTCACGCGGACAGGGATCCTCTGGGACCGGGGCCAACGTCCTGACTTTC. Its protein is CASSRGQGSSGTGANVLTF.

The J gene is TRBJ2-5, the V gene TRBV21-1; the table's D gene call, TRBD2, was not cross checked with the DNA. TRBV21-1 is deemed a pseudogene. CDR3 length: 15 amino acids. The CDR3 region has the DNA TGTGCCAGCAGCCCCATGGACGGACTAATCGAGACCCAGTACTTC. This sequence encodes CASSPMDGLIETQYF.

This chain uses TRBV19 with TRBJ1-2, with D possibly TRBD1 on 5 matching bases. V lost 3 bases to trimming and J lost 4 bases, with 15 bases between them. Germline V CDR1 and CDR2: LNHDA, SQIVND (reference sequence). The length of the CDR3 is 15 residues. This chain's CDR3 is CASSIPVGGVYGYTF. The CDR3 DNA follows: TGTGCCAGTAGTATCCCGGTAGGAGGGGTCTATGGCTACACCTTC. The whole variable domain, remainder taken from reference TRBV19 and TRBJ1-2, is DGGITQSPKYLFRKEGQNVTLSCEQNLNHDAMYWYRQDPGQGLRLIYYSQIVNDFQKGDIAEGYSVSREKKESFPLTVTSAQKNPTAFYLCASSIPVGGVYGYTFGSGTRLTVV.

This clone was seen once. The chain has TRBV18 and TRBJ1-6, with 7 nucleotides matching TRBD1. Germline-derived CDR1 and CDR2 are KGHSH and LQKENI. The CDR3 has 14 amino acids. V was pared by 3 bases and J by 9 bases, with 5 bases of the junction left unmatched. CDR3: CASSPDRVSSPLHF. CDR3 nucleotide sequence: TGTGCCAGCTCACCCGACAGGGTCAGTTCACCCCTCCACTTT. Full variable domain (rest looked up from reference TRBV18 and TRBJ1-6): NAGVMQNPRHLVRRRGQEARLRCSPMKGHSHVYWYRQLPEEGLKFMVYLQKENIIDESGMPKERFSAEFPKEGPSILRIQQVVRGDSAAYFCASSPDRVSSPLHFGNGTRLTVT.

The chain uses TRBV7-3 and TRBJ2-6; 13 bases align to TRBD2. The CDR3 is 19 residues long. The germline gives CDR1 SGHTA, CDR2 FQGTGA. V dropped 5 bases and J dropped 3; count of bases not matched to a gene: 10. The CDR3 loop is CASSPRTSGSGGGANVLTF. The CDR3 DNA reads TGTGCCAGCAGCCCCCGGACTAGCGGGAGCGGAGGTGGGGCCAACGTCCTGACTTTC. Full variable domain (missing parts from reference TRBV7-3 and TRBJ2-6): GAGVSQTPSNKVTEKGKYVELRCDPISGHTALYWYRQSLGQGPEFLIYFQGTGAADDSGLPNDRFFAVRPEGSVSTLKIQRTERGDSAVYLCASSPRTSGSGGGANVLTFGAGSRLTVL.

The chain uses TRBV5-1 and TRBJ2-2; 8 bases align to TRBD1. CDR1 and CDR2 from the germline V gene are SGHRS and YFSETQ. The CDR3 runs 17 residues. The junction had 7 bases not matched to a gene; V was cut back by 0 bases and J by 3 bases. CDR3 in amino acids: CASSLVLTGDHTGELFF. The CDR3 region has the DNA TGCGCCAGCAGCTTGGTTCTGACAGGGGACCACACCGGGGAGCTGTTTTTT.

The rearrangement uses TRBV29-1 and TRBJ2-7; maybe TRBD1 (6 bases). Per germline, CDR1 SQVTM and CDR2 ANQGSEA. V was trimmed by 7 bases and J by 1 base, leaving 23 bases between them. This CDR3 comprises 16 residues. As DNA, the CDR3 is TGCAGCGCTACAGAATCTCCGGTCGGACAGTCCTACGAGCAGTACTTC. It encodes CSATESPVGQSYEQYF.

The chain combines TRBV2 with TRBJ2-3, with 8 bases lining up with TRBD1. The germline gives CDR1 SNHLY, CDR2 FYNNEI. Trimming removed 1 base from V and 0 bases from J; junction bases left unmatched: 0. The CDR3 runs to 15 residues. The CDR3 DNA sequence: TGTGCCAGCAGTGAAGGACAGGGGAGCACAGATACGCAGTATTTT. Translated, it gives CASSEGQGSTDTQYF. The full variable domain, completed using reference TRBV2 and TRBJ2-3, is EPEVTQTPSHQVTQMGQEVILRCVPISNHLYFYWYRQILGQKVEFLVSFYNNEISEKSEIFDDQFSVERPDGSNFTLKIRSTKLEDSAMYFCASSEGQGSTDTQYFGPGTRLTVL.

The chain couples TRBV6-6 to TRBJ2-4; 14 bases align to TRBD2. CDR3 length: 18 residues. With V trimmed by 5 bases and J by 5 bases, 11 bases remained unmatched. Germline V gene lookup returns CDR1 MNHNY and CDR2 SVGAGI (reference sequence). The CDR3, as DNA: TGTGCCAGCAGTCGTGCCGGGACTAGCGGGAGCGGGGAAAACATTCAGTACTTC. Translation gives CASSRAGTSGSGENIQYF.

This clone was detected only once. V usage is TRBV4-1 and J usage is TRBJ2-7, with 11 positions matching TRBD2. The trim removed 4 bases at V and 4 bases at J, leaving 9 bases unmatched. Germline lookup yields CDR1 MGHRA and CDR2 YSYEKL. This CDR3 is 16 amino acids long. CDR3 DNA: TGCGCCAGCAGCCTTAAACCGGGACTAGCGGAATACGAGCAGTACTTC. It is translated as CASSLKPGLAEYEQYF.

CDR3 nucleotide sequence: TGTGCCAGCAGTGGCCTGAGCGGGAGGGTACTCACAGATACGCAGTATTTT. This translates into CASSGLSGRVLTDTQYF. V usage is TRBV27 and J usage is TRBJ2-3; 10 positions agree with TRBD2. The CDR3 extends over 17 amino acids. Germline CDR1 and CDR2: MNHEY and SMNVEV (reference sequence). J was trimmed by 2 bases and V by 5 bases; bases with no gene match: 10.

The chain uses TRBV6-5 and TRBJ1-1; D remains unclear. Trimming pared 4 bases from V and 8 bases from J, leaving 14 bases between. The germline V gene has CDR1 MNHEY and CDR2 SVGAGI. There are 13 residues in the CDR3. The CDR3 bases are TGTGCCAGCAGTTCCACTGGTGCTATCGAAGCTTTCTTT. Encoded protein: CASSSTGAIEAFF.

A few counts support this clone. The CDR3 loop reads CASSLETIGGGYTF. The CDR3 region has the DNA TGTGCCAGCAGCTTGGAGACCATTGGTGGCGGCTACACCTTC. The chain couples TRBV13 to TRBJ1-2; D uncertain. Germline assignment: CDR1 PRHDT and CDR2 FYEKMQ (reference sequence). This CDR3 has 14 amino acids. The V end lost 3 bases, the J end lost 8 bases, and 16 bases lay between the germline ends.

This clone was counted only a few times. The V call is TRBV30, the J call TRBJ2-6, with D possibly matching TRBD1 (6 bases). The germline CDR1 and CDR2 sequences are GTSNPN and SVGIG (reference sequence). With 3 bases removed from V and 3 bases from J, the gap between germline ends came to 9 bases. The CDR3 is 14 amino acids. This chain's CDR3 is CAWSDRFGANVLTF. DNA for the CDR3: TGTGCCTGGAGCGACAGGTTTGGGGCCAACGTCCTGACTTTC. Together with reference TRBV30 and TRBJ2-6, the CDR3 gives the full variable domain: SQTIHQWPATLVQPVGSPLSLECTVEGTSNPNLYWYRQAAGRGLQLLFYSVGIGQISSEVPQNLSASRPQDRQFILSSKKLLLSDSGFYLCAWSDRFGANVLTFGAGSRLTVL.